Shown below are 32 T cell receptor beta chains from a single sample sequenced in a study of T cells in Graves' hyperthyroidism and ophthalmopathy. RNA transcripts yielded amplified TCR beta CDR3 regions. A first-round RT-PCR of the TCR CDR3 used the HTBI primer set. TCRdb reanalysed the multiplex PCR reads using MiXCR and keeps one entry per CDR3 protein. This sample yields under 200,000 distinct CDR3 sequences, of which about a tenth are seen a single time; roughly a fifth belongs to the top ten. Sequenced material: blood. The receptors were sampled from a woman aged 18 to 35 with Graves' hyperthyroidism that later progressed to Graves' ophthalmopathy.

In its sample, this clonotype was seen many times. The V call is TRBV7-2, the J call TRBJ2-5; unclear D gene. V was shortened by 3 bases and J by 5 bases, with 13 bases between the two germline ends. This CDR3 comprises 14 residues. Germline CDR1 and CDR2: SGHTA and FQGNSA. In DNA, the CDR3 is TGTGCCAGCAGCTTGTACCGTTCCCGGGAGACCCAGTACTTC. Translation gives CASSLYRSRETQYF.

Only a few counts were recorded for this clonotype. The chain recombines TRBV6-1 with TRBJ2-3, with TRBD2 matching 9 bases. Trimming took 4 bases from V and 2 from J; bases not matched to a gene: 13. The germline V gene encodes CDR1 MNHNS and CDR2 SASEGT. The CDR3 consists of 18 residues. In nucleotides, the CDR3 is TGTGCCAGCAGTGTTGTCGGGGGTAGCGGGGGTTCCACAGATACGCAGTATTTT. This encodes CASSVVGGSGGSTDTQYF.

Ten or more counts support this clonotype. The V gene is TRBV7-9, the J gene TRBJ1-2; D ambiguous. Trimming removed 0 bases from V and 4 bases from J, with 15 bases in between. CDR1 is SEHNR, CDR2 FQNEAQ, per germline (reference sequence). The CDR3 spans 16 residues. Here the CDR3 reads CASSLADKGSVYGYTF. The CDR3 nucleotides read TGTGCCAGCAGCTTAGCAGACAAAGGCTCGGTCTATGGCTACACCTTC.

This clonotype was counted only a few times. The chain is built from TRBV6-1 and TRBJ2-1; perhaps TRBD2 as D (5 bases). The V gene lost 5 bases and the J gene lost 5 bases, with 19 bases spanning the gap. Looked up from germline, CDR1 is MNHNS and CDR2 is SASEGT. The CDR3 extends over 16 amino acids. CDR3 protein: CASSLARHGLNNEQFF. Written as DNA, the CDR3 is TGTGCCAGCAGTCTCGCCCGGCATGGACTTAACAATGAGCAGTTCTTC.

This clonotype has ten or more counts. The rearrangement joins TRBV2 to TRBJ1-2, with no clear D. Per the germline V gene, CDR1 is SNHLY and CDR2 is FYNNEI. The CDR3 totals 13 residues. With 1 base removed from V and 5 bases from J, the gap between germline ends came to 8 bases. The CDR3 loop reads CASSEEFGYGYTF. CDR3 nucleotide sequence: TGTGCCAGCAGTGAAGAGTTTGGATATGGCTACACCTTC. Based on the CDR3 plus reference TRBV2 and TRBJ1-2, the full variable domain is EPEVTQTPSHQVTQMGQEVILRCVPISNHLYFYWYRQILGQKVEFLVSFYNNEISEKSEIFDDQFSVERPDGSNFTLKIRSTKLEDSAMYFCASSEEFGYGYTFGSGTRLTVV.

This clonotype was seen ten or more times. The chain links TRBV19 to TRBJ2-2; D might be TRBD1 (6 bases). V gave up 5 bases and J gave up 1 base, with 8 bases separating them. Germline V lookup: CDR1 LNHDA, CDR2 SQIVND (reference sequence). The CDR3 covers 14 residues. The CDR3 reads CASSPGQNTGELFF. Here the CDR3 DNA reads TGTGCCAGTAGTCCGGGACAGAACACCGGGGAGCTGTTTTTT.

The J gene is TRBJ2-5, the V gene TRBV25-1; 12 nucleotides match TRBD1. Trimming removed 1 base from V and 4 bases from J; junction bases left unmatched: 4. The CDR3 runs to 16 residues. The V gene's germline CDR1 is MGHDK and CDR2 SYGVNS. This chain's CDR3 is CASSESGDRGRETQYF. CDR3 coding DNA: TGTGCCAGCAGTGAATCAGGGGACAGGGGGCGAGAGACCCAGTACTTC.

For the CDR3, the DNA is TGCGCCAGCAGCCAGACAAGTCCCGCAGATACGCAGTATTTT. Protein product: CASSQTSPADTQYF. The chain carries TRBV4-1 and TRBJ2-3, with D unresolved. The CDR3 is 14 residues long. V dropped 3 bases and J dropped 4 bases, with 11 bases sitting between them. Looked up from germline, CDR1 is MGHRA and CDR2 is YSYEKL.

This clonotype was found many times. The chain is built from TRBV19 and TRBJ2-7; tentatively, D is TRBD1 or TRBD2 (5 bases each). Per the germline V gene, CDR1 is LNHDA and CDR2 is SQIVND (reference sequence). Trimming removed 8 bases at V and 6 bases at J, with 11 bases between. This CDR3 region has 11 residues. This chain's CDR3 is CASGHAGEQYF. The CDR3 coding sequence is TGTGCCAGTGGACACGCGGGCGAGCAGTACTTC.

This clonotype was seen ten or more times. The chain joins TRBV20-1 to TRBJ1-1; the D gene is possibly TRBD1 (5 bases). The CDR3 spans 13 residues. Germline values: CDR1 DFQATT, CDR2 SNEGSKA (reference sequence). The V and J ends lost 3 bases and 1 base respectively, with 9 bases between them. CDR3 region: CSASRGQNTEAFF. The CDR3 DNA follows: TGCAGTGCTAGTAGAGGACAGAACACTGAAGCTTTCTTT.

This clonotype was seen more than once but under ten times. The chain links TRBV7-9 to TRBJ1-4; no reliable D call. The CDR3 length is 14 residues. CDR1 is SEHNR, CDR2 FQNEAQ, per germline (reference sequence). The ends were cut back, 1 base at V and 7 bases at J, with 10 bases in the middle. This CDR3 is CASSLDQAREKLFF. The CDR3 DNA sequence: TGTGCCAGCAGCTTAGACCAGGCTCGTGAAAAACTGTTTTTT.

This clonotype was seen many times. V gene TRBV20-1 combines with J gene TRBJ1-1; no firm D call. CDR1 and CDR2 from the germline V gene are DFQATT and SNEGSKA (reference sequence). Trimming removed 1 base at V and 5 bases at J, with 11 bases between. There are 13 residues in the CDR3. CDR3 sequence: CSARGPAETEAFF. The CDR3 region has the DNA TGCAGTGCTAGAGGGCCCGCAGAAACTGAAGCTTTCTTT.

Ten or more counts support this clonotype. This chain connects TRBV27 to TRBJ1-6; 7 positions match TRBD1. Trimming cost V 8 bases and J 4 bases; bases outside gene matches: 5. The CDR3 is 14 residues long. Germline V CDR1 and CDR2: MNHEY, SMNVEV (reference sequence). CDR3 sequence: CASQVGQYNSPLHF. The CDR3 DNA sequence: TGTGCCAGCCAGGTGGGACAGTATAATTCACCCCTCCACTTT.

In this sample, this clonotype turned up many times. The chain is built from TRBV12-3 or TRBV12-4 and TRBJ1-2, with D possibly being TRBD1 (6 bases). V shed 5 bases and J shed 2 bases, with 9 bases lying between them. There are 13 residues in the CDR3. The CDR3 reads CASSLQGNYGYTF. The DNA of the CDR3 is TGTGCCAGCAGTCTGCAGGGGAACTATGGCTACACCTTC.

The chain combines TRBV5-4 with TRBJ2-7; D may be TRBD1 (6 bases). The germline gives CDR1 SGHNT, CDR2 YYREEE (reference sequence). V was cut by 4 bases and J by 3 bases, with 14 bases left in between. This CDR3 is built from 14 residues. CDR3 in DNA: TGTGCCAGCAGCAGAACCGGGACAAACTACGAGCAGTACTTC. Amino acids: CASSRTGTNYEQYF.

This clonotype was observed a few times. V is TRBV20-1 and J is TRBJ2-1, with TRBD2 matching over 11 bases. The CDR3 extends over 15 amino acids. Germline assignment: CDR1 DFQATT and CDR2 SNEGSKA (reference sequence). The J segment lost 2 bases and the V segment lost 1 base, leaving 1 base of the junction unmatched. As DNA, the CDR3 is TGCAGTGCTAGAGCTAGCGGGAGGACCTACAATGAGCAGTTCTTC. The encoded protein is CSARASGRTYNEQFF.

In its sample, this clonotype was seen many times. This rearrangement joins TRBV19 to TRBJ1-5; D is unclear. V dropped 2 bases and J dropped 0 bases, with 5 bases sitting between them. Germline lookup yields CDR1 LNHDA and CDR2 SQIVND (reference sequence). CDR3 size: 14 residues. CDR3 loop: CASSINPSNQPQHF. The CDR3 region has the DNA TGTGCCAGTAGTATAAACCCTAGCAATCAGCCCCAGCATTTT.

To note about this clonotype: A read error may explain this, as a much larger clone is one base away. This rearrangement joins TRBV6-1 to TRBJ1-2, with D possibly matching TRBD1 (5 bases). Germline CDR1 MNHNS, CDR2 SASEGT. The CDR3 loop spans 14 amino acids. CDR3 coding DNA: TGTGCCAGCAGCACGGCAGGGCATAACTATGGCTACCCCTTC. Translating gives CASSTAGHNYGYPF.

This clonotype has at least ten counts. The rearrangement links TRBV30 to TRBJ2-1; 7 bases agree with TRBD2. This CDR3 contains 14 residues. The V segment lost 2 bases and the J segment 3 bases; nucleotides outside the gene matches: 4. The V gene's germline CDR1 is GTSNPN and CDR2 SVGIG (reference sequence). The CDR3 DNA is TGTGCCTGGAGTTCGGGGACTAACTACAATGAGCAGTTCTTC. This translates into CAWSSGTNYNEQFF.

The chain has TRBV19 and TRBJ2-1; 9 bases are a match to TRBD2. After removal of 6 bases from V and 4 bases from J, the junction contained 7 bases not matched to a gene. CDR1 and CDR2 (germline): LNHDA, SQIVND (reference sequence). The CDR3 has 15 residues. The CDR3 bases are TGTGCCAGTAGATGGGCTAGCGGGACTTACAATGAGCAGTTCTTC. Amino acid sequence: CASRWASGTYNEQFF.

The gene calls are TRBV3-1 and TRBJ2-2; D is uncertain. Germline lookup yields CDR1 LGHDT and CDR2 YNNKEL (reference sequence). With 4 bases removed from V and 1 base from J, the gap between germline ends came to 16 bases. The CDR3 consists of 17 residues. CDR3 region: CASSPLPFPGNTGELFF. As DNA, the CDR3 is TGTGCCAGCAGCCCCCTTCCTTTCCCGGGGAACACCGGGGAGCTGTTTTTT.

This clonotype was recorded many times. The CDR3 region has the DNA TGTGCCAGCAGTAGGGGACTAGCGGGGGGTTGGGATGAGCAGTTCTTC. This sequence encodes CASSRGLAGGWDEQFF. The chain carries TRBV27 and TRBJ2-1; the match to TRBD2 covers 15 bases. Germline loops: CDR1 MNHEY, CDR2 SMNVEV (reference sequence). With 5 bases clipped from V and 8 bases from J, the junction kept 7 bases outside the gene matches. The CDR3 contains 16 residues.

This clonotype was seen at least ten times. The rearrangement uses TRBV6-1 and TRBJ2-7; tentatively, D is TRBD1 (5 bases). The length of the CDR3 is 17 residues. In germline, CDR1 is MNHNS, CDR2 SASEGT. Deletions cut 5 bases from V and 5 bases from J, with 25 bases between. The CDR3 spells CASSYYSPRSGLHEQYF. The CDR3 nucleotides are TGTGCCAGCAGTTATTACTCTCCCAGGTCAGGGCTGCACGAGCAGTACTTC.

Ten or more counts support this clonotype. The DNA of the CDR3 is TGTGCCAGCAGAACCGACAGGGGGGCTGCCGGGATGATGAACACTGAAGCTTTCTTT. This encodes CASRTDRGAAGMMNTEAFF. J is TRBJ1-1 and V is TRBV11-2; 9 bases align to TRBD1. The CDR3 runs to 19 residues. The germline V gene has CDR1 SGHAT and CDR2 FQNNGV. J lost 0 bases, V lost 6 bases, and 17 bases had no gene match.

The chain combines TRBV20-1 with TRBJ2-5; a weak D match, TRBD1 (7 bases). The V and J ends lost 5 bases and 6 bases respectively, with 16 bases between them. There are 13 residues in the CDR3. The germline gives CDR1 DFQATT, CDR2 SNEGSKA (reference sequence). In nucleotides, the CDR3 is TGCAGTGCTGGTTACAGGGGAGGAAAGACCCAGTACTTC. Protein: CSAGYRGGKTQYF.

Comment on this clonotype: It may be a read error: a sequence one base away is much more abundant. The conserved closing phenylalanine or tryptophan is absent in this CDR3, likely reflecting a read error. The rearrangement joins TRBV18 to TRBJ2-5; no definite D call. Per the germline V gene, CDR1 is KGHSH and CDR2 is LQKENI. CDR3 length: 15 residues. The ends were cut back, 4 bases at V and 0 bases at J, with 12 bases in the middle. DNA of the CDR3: TGTGCCAGCTCACTGGATCTTTGGAACCAAGAGACCCAGTACTCC. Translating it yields CASSLDLWNQETQYS.

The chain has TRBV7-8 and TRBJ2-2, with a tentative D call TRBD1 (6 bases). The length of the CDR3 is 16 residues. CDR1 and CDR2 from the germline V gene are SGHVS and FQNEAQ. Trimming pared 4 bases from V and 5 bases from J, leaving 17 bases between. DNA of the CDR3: TGTGCCAGCAGCTCAATCACAGGGAGTACAACCGGGGAGCTGTTTTTT. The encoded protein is CASSSITGSTTGELFF.

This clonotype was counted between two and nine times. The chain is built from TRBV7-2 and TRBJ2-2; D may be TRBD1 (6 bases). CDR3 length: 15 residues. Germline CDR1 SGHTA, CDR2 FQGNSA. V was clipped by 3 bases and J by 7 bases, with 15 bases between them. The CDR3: CASSLGAGEYGELFF. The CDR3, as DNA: TGTGCCAGCAGCTTGGGGGCAGGGGAATACGGGGAGCTGTTTTTT.

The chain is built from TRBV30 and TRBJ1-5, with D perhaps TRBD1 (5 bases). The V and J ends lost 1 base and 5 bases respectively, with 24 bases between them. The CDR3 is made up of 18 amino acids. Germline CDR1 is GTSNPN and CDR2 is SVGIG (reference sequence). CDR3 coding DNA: TGTGCCTGGAGTGAGGGGCCCTGTACGCGGGGACTTTATCAGCCCCAGCATTTT. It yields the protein CAWSEGPCTRGLYQPQHF.

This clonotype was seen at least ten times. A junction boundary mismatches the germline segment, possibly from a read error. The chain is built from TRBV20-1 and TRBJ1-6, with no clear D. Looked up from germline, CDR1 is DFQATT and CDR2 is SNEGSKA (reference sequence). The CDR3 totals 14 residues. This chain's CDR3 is CSARDPAGISPLHF. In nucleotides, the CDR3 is TGCAGTGCAAGAGACCCCGCGGGGATTTCACCCCTCCACTTT.

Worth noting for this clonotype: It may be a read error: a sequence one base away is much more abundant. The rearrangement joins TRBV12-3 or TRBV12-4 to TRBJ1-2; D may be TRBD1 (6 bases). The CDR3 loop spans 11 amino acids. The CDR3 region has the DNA TGTGCCAGCAGTTCAGGGGACGGCTGCACCTTC. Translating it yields CASSSGDGCTF.

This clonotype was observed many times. CDR3 loop: CASSGMGGVVSGETQYF. The CDR3 nucleotides read TGTGCCAGCAGTGGGATGGGGGGGGTTGTATCTGGGGAGACCCAGTACTTC. The genes are TRBV2 and TRBJ2-5; TRBD2 matches 7 bases. Germline CDR1 SNHLY, CDR2 FYNNEI. The CDR3 is made up of 17 amino acids. V shed 4 bases and J 5 bases; nucleotides not matched to a gene: 16.